This T cell receptor (beta chain) was recovered during a study of blood T cell repertoires in COVID-19. About the study: Material from acute and convalescent COVID-19 was sourced from the United States, Italy and Spain. In each case, the material was cDNA or gDNA derived from T cells, B-cell-depleted T cells, or PBMCs.

How the authors handled the data: Quantification of nucleated cells was approximated via reference gene primer amplification. Assay used: immunoSEQ multiplex PCR; TCRdb lists only in-frame clones, some missing. That table gives V, J and clone size, and the DNA gave D and trimming. The sample contains tens of thousands of clones, 80% to 90% of which appear only once. Which cohort a participant joined came from the clinical history participants gave. The germline V gene encodes CDR1 PRHDT and CDR2 FYEKMQ (reference sequence). After removal of 6 bases from V and 6 bases from J, the junction contained 5 bases not matched to a gene. The CDR3 covers 13 residues.

The TCR was taken from a woman in her thirties or forties with acute COVID-19. V gene TRBV13 combines with J gene TRBJ2-3, with 8 bases that match TRBD1. Sequenced sample: PBMCs or T cells enriched from blood (not recorded which). In DNA, the CDR3 is TGTGCCAGCAGAACGTACAGGGGGGATACGCAGTATTTT. Its translation is CASRTYRGDTQYF. The full variable domain, rest sourced from reference TRBV13 and TRBJ2-3, is AAGVIQSPRHLIKEKRETATLKCYPIPRHDTVYWYQQGPGQDPQFLISFYEKMQSDKGSIPDRFSAQQFSDYHSELNMSSLELGDSALYFCASRTYRGDTQYFGPGTRLTVL.